Below, one T cell receptor beta chain is given with its context. TCR beta CDR3 region amplification was performed from RNA transcripts. TCR CDR3 regions were first amplified by RT-PCR with HTBI primers. TCRdb itself ran the multiplex PCR reads through MiXCR, one entry per CDR3 protein. The sample carries around 490,000 distinct CDR3 sequences, 20% recorded once. This record belongs to a study of T cells in Graves' hyperthyroidism and ophthalmopathy. Ophthalmopathy patients all had a Clinical Activity Score of at least 3, a NOSPECS grade of at least 4 and disease under 3 months old. The germline gives CDR1 MGHDK, CDR2 SYGVNS. The CDR3 runs to 15 residues. V lost 6 bases to trimming and J lost 4 bases; unmatched junction nucleotides: 8.

This chain links TRBV25-1 with TRBJ1-1, with TRBD1 matching 10 bases. The clonotype originates from a man in his forties or fifties with Graves' ophthalmopathy. Specimen: blood. This CDR3 is CASRETGDRGTEAFF. CDR3 nucleotides: TGTGCCAGCAGGGAAACGGGGGACAGGGGCACTGAAGCTTTCTTT.